This T cell receptor beta chain is drawn from a study of T cells in Graves' hyperthyroidism and ophthalmopathy. Points on this clonotype: Its antigen remains unidentified.

Germline loops: CDR1 GTSNPN, CDR2 SVGIG (reference sequence). V dropped 1 base and J dropped 7 bases, with 10 bases sitting between them. The CDR3 is made up of 12 amino acids. Uncontrolled infection, other autoimmune disease, pregnancy and lactation each barred patients from inclusion. Researchers took RNA transcripts and amplified the TCR beta CDR3 regions from them. Researchers ran a first-round RT-PCR on the TCR CDR3 using the HTBI primer set. TCRdb fed the multiplex PCR reads into MiXCR, producing one record per CDR3 protein. This table holds hundreds of thousands of distinct CDR3 sequences, approximately 25% found once. Points from the study as a whole: Most thyroid clonotypes expanded above 0.001 were also detected in blood.

The source of this sequence is a woman between 25 and 40 years old with Graves' ophthalmopathy. The genes are TRBV30 and TRBJ1-2; a possible D gene is TRBD1 (6 bases). Sequencing used blood. The CDR3 protein is CAWSGGGFGYTF. Written as DNA, the CDR3 is TGTGCCTGGAGTGGAGGGGGGTTTGGCTACACCTTC.